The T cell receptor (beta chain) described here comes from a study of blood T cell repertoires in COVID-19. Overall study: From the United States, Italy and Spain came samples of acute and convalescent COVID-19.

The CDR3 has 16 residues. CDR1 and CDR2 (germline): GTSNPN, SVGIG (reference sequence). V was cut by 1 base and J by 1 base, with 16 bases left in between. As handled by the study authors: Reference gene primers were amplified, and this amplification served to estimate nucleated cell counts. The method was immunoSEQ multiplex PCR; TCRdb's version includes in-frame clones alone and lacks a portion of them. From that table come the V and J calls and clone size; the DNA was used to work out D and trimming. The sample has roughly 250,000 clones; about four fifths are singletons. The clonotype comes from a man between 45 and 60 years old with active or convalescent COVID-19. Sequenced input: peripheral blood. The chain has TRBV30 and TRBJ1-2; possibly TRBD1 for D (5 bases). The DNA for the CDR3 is TGTGCCTGGAGTGACCCCCGGGGAGGGGATAACTATGGCTACACCTTC. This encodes CAWSDPRGGDNYGYTF.